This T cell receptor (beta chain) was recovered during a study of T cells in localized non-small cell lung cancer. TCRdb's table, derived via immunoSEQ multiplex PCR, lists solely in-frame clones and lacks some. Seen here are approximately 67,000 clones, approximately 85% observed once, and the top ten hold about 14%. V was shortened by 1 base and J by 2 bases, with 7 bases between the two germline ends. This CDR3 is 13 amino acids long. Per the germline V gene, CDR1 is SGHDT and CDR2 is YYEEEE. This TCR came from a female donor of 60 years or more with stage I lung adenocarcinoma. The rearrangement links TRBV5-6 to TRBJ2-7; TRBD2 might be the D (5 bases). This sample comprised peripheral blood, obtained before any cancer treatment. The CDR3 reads CASSLLATYEQYF. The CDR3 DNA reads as TGTGCCAGCAGCTTGCTAGCAACCTACGAGCAGTACTTC.